This TCR beta chain was found in a study of ipilimumab plus nivolumab after autologous stem cell transplantation (dated by TCRdb to about 2021). For the study in its entirety: Trial patients received a median of roughly 5 ipilimumab doses and about 8 nivolumab doses. The intent-to-treat population of the trial was made up of 30 to 40 patients. Patients with high-risk diffuse large B cell lymphoma, mature T cell lymphoma, or multiple myeloma undergoing autologous transplant were enrolled in the trial. High-risk transplant-naive patients and patients relapsing within 3 years of a first autologous transplant were included in the myeloma cohort. Study-level results and caveats: The authors stated that profiles of the T cell receptor repertoire, regulatory T cell phenotype and gut microbiota provided a biologic rationale for studying this approach further. Combined checkpoint inhibition as post-transplant consolidation was concluded by the authors to appear tolerable.

The CDR3 runs 12 residues from the cysteine to the phenylalanine. Of all the DNA, just the CDR3 is kept, 36 bases in frame from base 1. Sequences SGHNT (CDR1) and YENEEA (CDR2) are obtained from the germline V gene. Library prep was done by the immunoSEQ multiplex PCR assay. In its TCRdb copy, this immuneACCESS table keeps in-frame sequences only and misses some clones. Where compared with another copy, unresolved V genes explain less than half of these, and the others have no known cause. The sample table contains 9,100 or so clones; only one count was recorded for over 60% of them. Of the sample, about 19% is held by the ten largest clones. On this clone itself: Its antigen is still unknown. One junction end disagrees with the germline gene, perhaps due to a read error.

Checkpoint therapy began 14 to 28 days after autologous transplant, with ipilimumab given at 1 mg/kg intravenously on day 1 of selected weeks. The nivolumab dose was 3 mg/kg intravenously, delivered on day 1 of weeks 1, 4, 7, 10, and every two weeks through week 26. This Phase Ib clinical trial tested ipilimumab plus nivolumab, a combined checkpoint inhibition, as consolidation after autologous stem cell transplantation. The sample here was PBMCs, taken in a trial of ipilimumab plus nivolumab as post-transplant consolidation. Here the chain combines TRBV11-3 and TRBJ2-7; tentative D gene TRBD2, with 6 bases matching. The source of this sequence is a female donor with multiple myeloma. CDR3 loop: CASSLDRGTPNF. The nucleotide sequence reads as follows: TGTGCCAGCAGCTTAGATCGGGGGACCCCCAACTTC.